This T cell receptor beta chain appears in the sequencing data of a study of shared clonotypes between healthy human individuals. Some clones are missing from TCRdb's copy, which holds only in-frame ones; the method was immunoSEQ multiplex PCR. The table includes 1.5 million to 1.9 million clones, around 98% detected once. CDR3 length: 15 residues. Looked up from germline, CDR1 is WNHNN and CDR2 is SYGVQD (reference sequence). Trimming left V 4 bases short and J 2 bases short, with 12 bases between. V gene TRBV10-1 combines with J gene TRBJ1-3, with D tentatively TRBD1 (5 bases). The origin of this receptor is a young man in good health. The sequenced material came from naive CD4+ T cells sorted from blood. Sample subset: CD45RA+ positively selected. CDR3 in DNA: TGCGCCAGCAGTGGCGAGGGGATTCCTGGAAACACCATATATTTT. Translated: CASSGEGIPGNTIYF.